This T cell receptor (beta chain) stems from a study of shared clonotypes between healthy human individuals. The sorted-subset replicate PCRs were given roughly 200 ng DNA, which is 27,000 or so T cell genomes. Assay: immunoSEQ multiplex PCR; the TCRdb copy retains only in-frame clones and omits some. The table has around 2.3 million clones, approximately 96% seen once. Germline V CDR1 and CDR2: MNHNS, SASEGT. Trimming removed 6 bases from V and 2 bases from J; junction bases left unmatched: 7. This CDR3 comprises 15 residues. Comment on this clone: Other DNA variants within this sample encode the same CDR3.

Sequencing used naive CD4+ T cells sorted from blood. Described subset: CD45RA+ positively selected. The genes are TRBV6-1 and TRBJ2-5; 9 nucleotides align to TRBD2. The sequence came from a man aged 18 to 35 in good health. The CDR3 coding sequence is TGTGCCAGCAGACAACTAGCGGGCGGACAAGAGACCCAGTACTTC. This encodes CASRQLAGGQETQYF.